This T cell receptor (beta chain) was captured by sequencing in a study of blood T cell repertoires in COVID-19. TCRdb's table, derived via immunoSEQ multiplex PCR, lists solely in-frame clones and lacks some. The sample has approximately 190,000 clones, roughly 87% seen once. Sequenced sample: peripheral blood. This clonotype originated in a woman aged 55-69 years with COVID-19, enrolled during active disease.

CDR3 loop: CASSQGPKTSGRYEQYF. The CDR3 DNA reads as TGCGCCAGCAGCCAAGGACCGAAGACTAGCGGGAGGTACGAGCAGTACTTC. The chain uses TRBV4-3 and TRBJ2-7; TRBD2 matches at 13 bases. The CDR3 totals 17 residues. Per the germline V gene, CDR1 is LGHNA and CDR2 is YSLEER. J gave up 4 bases and V 1 base, and 7 bases lay outside the gene matches.